This entry features one T cell receptor (beta chain) sequence. Its target is not known. Looked up from germline, CDR1 is MNHNY and CDR2 is SVGAGI (reference sequence). CDR3 length equals 13 residues. The ends lost 5 bases at V and 9 bases at J; junction bases unmatched: 4. The protocol was immunoSEQ multiplex PCR, while the TCRdb copy is restricted to in-frame clones and leaves out a portion. The sample shows some 120,000 clones, roughly nine tenths of them seen only once. This record belongs to a study of T cell responses to AZD1222 COVID-19 vaccine. Study context: Whether given at about 4 or about 12 weeks, second doses were pooled. Study findings and constraints: No day 14 peak samples; only post-peak repertoires were characterized. The sample set comprised mostly white British donors with more females, and clonal diversity was possibly underestimated. Seropositive at baseline were only a handful of AZD1222 recipients.

V and J are TRBV6-6 and TRBJ1-1; 12 bases align to TRBD1. The TCR comes from an adult in good health. Sequenced here: peripheral blood, sampled on day 0 of AZD1222 vaccination. CDR3 residues: CASSLGTGGKAFF. The DNA for the CDR3 is TGTGCCAGCAGTCTCGGGACAGGGGGCAAAGCTTTCTTT.